The present T cell receptor beta chain was sequenced within a study of cytomegalovirus exposure and HLA in healthy donors. Study-wide points: In a later analysis, a missense DCLRE1C variant was linked to TCR beta V- and J-gene trimming.

CDR3 length equals 17 residues. Trimming pared 4 bases from V and 0 bases from J, leaving 15 bases between. Germline V gene lookup returns CDR1 LGHNA and CDR2 YSLEER. PCR amplification relied on 60 Vbeta primers (plus 13 Jbeta primers). TCRdb's table, derived via immunoSEQ multiplex PCR, lists solely in-frame clones and lacks some. In the table there are about 180,000 clones, 79% of which are singletons. This clone was observed a few times. Antigen: not known. Sequencing used PBMCs. The clonotype was recovered from a woman between 35 and 50 years old in good health and CMV-seronegative. The V and J genes are TRBV4-3 and TRBJ1-4; perhaps TRBD1 as D (5 bases). CDR3 sequence: CASSLSGATATNEKLFF. In nucleotides, the CDR3 is TGCGCCAGCAGCCTCAGCGGGGCCACAGCAACTAATGAAAAACTGTTTTTT.